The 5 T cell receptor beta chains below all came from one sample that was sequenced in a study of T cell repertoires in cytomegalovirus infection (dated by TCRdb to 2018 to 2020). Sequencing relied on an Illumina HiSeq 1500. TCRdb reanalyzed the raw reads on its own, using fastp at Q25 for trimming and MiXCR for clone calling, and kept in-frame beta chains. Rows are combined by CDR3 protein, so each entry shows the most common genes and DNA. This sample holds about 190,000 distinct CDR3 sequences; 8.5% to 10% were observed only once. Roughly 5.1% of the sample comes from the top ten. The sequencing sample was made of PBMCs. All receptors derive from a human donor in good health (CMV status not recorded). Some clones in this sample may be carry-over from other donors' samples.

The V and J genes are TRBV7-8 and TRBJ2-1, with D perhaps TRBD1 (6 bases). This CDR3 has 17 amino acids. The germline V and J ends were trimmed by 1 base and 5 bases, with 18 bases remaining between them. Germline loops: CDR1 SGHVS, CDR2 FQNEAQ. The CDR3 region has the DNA TGTGCCAGCAGCTTAGTGTTTCCCCGGACAGTTCACAATGAGCAGTTCTTC. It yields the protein CASSLVFPRTVHNEQFF.

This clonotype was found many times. CDR3 nucleotide sequence: TGTGCCAGCAGTTACCAAGGGGGGGCTAACTATGGCTACACCTTC. This codes for CASSYQGGANYGYTF. The V call is TRBV6-5, the J call TRBJ1-2; D is perhaps TRBD1 (6 bases). The CDR3 length is 15 residues. Trimming shortened V by 2 bases and J by 0 bases, and 10 bases separated the two germline ends. Germline V gives CDR1 MNHEY, CDR2 SVGAGI.

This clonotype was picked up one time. CDR3 amino acids: CASSIFRGKDNQPQHF. CDR3 coding DNA: TGTGCCAGTAGTATTTTCAGGGGAAAGGACAATCAGCCCCAGCATTTT. The rearrangement joins TRBV19 to TRBJ1-5, with D possibly being TRBD1 (6 bases). This CDR3 is built from 16 residues. Germline lookup yields CDR1 LNHDA and CDR2 SQIVND (reference sequence). Trimming removed 3 bases at V and 3 bases at J, with 15 bases between.

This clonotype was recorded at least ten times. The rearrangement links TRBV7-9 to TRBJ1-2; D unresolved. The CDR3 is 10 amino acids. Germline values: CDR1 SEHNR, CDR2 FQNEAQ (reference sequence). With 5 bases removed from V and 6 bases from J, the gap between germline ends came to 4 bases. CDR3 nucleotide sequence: TGTGCCAGCAGCGATAATGGCTACACCTTC. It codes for CASSDNGYTF.

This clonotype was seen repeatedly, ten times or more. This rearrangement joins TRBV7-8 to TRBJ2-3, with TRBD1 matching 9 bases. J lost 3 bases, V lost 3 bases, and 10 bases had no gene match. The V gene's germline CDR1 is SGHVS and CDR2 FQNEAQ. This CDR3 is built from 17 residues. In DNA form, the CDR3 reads TGTGCCAGCAGCTTGCGGCCTGGACAGGGGAGAACAGATACGCAGTATTTT. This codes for CASSLRPGQGRTDTQYF.